This TCR beta chain is drawn from a study of cytomegalovirus exposure and HLA in healthy donors. Whole-study results and caveats: Sequencing depth across donors, presence/absence analyses assumed, was roughly uniform. An analysis done earlier found most TCR beta V segments productive about 90% or about 30% of the time. When analyzed later, a missense DCLRE1C variant was found to be linked to TCR beta V- and J-gene trimming.

Comments on this clone: Its antigen is still unknown.

The PCR contained 60 Vbeta and 13 Jbeta primers. Here immunoSEQ multiplex PCR was the method, and the copy in TCRdb shows in-frame clones only, minus some. The repertoire holds roughly 120,000 clones, approximately 80% seen once, with under 3% in the top ten. Germline V gene lookup returns CDR1 SEHNR and CDR2 FQNEAQ (reference sequence). Trimming removed 5 bases at V and 3 bases at J, with 25 bases between. The CDR3 has 19 residues. The V and J genes are TRBV7-9 and TRBJ1-4; no definite D call. Sequencing was done on a sample of PBMCs. The sequence derives from a man aged 25-40 years in good health and CMV-seronegative. CDR3 nucleotides: TGTGCCAGCAGCGCGTCCCTACCTCCCCTAGAAATCTCTAATGAAAAACTGTTTTTT. Translated, it gives CASSASLPPLEISNEKLFF.